This entry concerns a single T cell receptor beta chain. Per the original methods: Amplification of reference gene primers provided the estimated nucleated cell counts. The protocol was immunoSEQ multiplex PCR, while the TCRdb copy is restricted to in-frame clones and leaves out a portion. Clone size and the V and J calls come from that table; the DNA yielded D and trimming. The sample comprises about 140,000 clones, 84% of which are singletons, and 8.5% to 9% rests with the top ten. The data derive from a study of blood T cell repertoires in COVID-19. About the study: COVID-19 samples from acute and convalescent phases originated in the United States, Italy and Spain. T cells, B-cell-depleted T cells, or PBMCs provided the cDNA or gDNA that served as material.

V lost 3 bases to trimming and J lost 3 bases, with 8 bases between them. CDR3 length: 13 amino acids. The germline gives CDR1 MRHNA, CDR2 SNTAGT. This chain connects TRBV6-4 to TRBJ1-1, with D possibly TRBD1 on 5 matching bases. The sequenced material came from peripheral blood. The clonotype was recovered from a man aged 30 to 45 with COVID-19, enrolled during active disease. Written as DNA, the CDR3 is TGTGCCAGCAGTGAAGGCAGGGACACTGAAGCTTTCTTT. Residues: CASSEGRDTEAFF.